These 31 T cell receptor beta chains were all obtained from the same sample, sequenced in a study of T-cell memory formation after mild COVID-19. TCRdb reanalysed the 5' RACE reads using MiXCR and keeps one entry per CDR3 protein. The table lists approximately 340,000 distinct CDR3 sequences, roughly 15% of them singletons. Material for sequencing was PBMCs or a T cell subset sorted from them (not recorded which). Receptor source: a man aged 18 to 29 who had mild COVID-19 (a few samples of this study predate the infection). Cell type and time point are not known.

The table lists this clonotype with a few counts. The chain employs TRBV6-6 and TRBJ1-1, with D possibly TRBD1 on 6 matching bases. The CDR3 covers 15 residues. The V gene's germline CDR1 is MNHNY and CDR2 SVGAGI (reference sequence). V was pared by 4 bases and J by 5 bases, with 17 bases between. In nucleotides, the CDR3 is TGTGCCAGCAGTTCCCCCCCAGGGGTGTGGACTGAAGCTTTCTTT. Translated, it gives CASSSPPGVWTEAFF.

The V gene is TRBV5-4, the J gene TRBJ2-6; TRBD1 agrees at 8 bases. There are 18 residues in the CDR3. Germline V gene lookup returns CDR1 SGHNT and CDR2 YYREEE (reference sequence). J gave up 0 bases and V 1 base, and 6 bases lay outside the gene matches. The CDR3 here is CASSLPQGVRSGANVLTF. The DNA for the CDR3 is TGTGCCAGCAGCTTGCCACAGGGGGTTCGCTCTGGGGCCAACGTCCTGACTTTC.

In its sample, this clonotype was seen a few times. This chain links TRBV9 with TRBJ2-5; D is uncertain. V lost 2 bases, J lost 1 base, and 6 bases lay in between. Germline lookup yields CDR1 SGDLS and CDR2 YYNGEE. The CDR3 is 13 amino acids. CDR3 nucleotides: TGTGCCAGCAGCGTGAACGGCCAAGAGACCCAGTACTTC. It is translated as CASSVNGQETQYF.

This clonotype has just a few counts. This chain joins TRBV15 and TRBJ2-7, with D perhaps matching TRBD1 (6 bases). Germline values: CDR1 LNHNV, CDR2 YYDKDF (reference sequence). V gave up 0 bases and J gave up 6 bases, with 15 bases separating them. This CDR3 region has 15 residues. The CDR3 DNA follows: TGTGCCACCAGCAGAGATAGCAGGGGTTCACGCGAGCAGTACTTC. Translating gives CATSRDSRGSREQYF.

This clonotype was recorded a few times. The genes are TRBV28 and TRBJ2-7; 7 positions agree with TRBD2. This CDR3 has 15 residues. The V gene end was trimmed by 10 bases and the J gene end by 1 base; junction bases not matched to a gene: 13. The germline V gene encodes CDR1 MDHEN and CDR2 SYDVKM. The CDR3 here is CATWGWGGPSYEQYV. The CDR3 nucleotides read TGTGCCACCTGGGGGTGGGGGGGTCCTTCCTACGAGCAGTACGTC.

This clonotype has only a few counts. V gene TRBV10-3 combines with J gene TRBJ2-5, with TRBD1 identical over 9 bases. Germline-derived CDR1 and CDR2 are ENHRY and SYGVKD. The CDR3 runs 17 residues. J gave up 5 bases and V 8 bases, and 18 bases lay outside the gene matches. The CDR3 is CAIGRDREGGSEETQYF. CDR3 nucleotide sequence: TGTGCCATCGGTAGGGACAGGGAAGGAGGGTCTGAGGAGACCCAGTACTTC.

The chain links TRBV12-3 or TRBV12-4 to TRBJ1-1; D unresolved. Between the trimmed V and J ends, which lost 3 bases and 4 bases, there was a span of 6 bases. The CDR3 totals 12 residues. For the CDR3, the DNA is TGTGCCAGCAGTTTCGCCAGCACTGAAGCTTTCTTT. Its translation is CASSFASTEAFF.

This clonotype showed up just a few times. The chain couples TRBV11-2 to TRBJ2-7, with D maybe TRBD1 (6 bases). Germline CDR1 reads SGHAT; CDR2 reads FQNNGV. The CDR3 runs to 15 residues. Trimming removed 6 bases at V and 1 base at J, with 16 bases between. In DNA, the CDR3 is TGTGCCAGCAGAAAACAGGGCCGAGGGTCCTACGAGCAGTACTTC. The encoded protein is CASRKQGRGSYEQYF. Filled out from reference TRBV11-2 and TRBJ2-7, the complete variable domain reads EAGVAQSPRYKIIEKRQSVAFWCNPISGHATLYWYQQILGQGPKLLIQFQNNGVVDDSQLPKDRFSAERLKGVDSTLKIQPAKLEDSAVYLCASRKQGRGSYEQYFGPGTRLTVT.

This chain links TRBV6-5 with TRBJ1-4; D gene ambiguous. CDR3 size: 17 residues. V was shortened by 9 bases and J by 0 bases, with 20 bases between the two germline ends. Looked up from germline, CDR1 is MNHEY and CDR2 is SVGAGI. This CDR3 reads CASRSGRIHSTNEKLFF. The DNA of the CDR3 is TGTGCCAGTCGATCCGGGCGGATTCACTCAACTAATGAAAAACTGTTTTTT.

This clonotype was seen only a few times. This sequence joins TRBV19 and TRBJ2-3; TRBD2 might be the D (6 bases). The V end was cut by 2 bases, the J end by 7 bases, with 16 bases between. Germline values: CDR1 LNHDA, CDR2 SQIVND (reference sequence). The CDR3 spans 15 residues. The CDR3 region is CASSIPAAGGNTQYF. For the CDR3, the DNA is TGTGCCAGTAGTATACCAGCTGCTGGGGGGAATACGCAGTATTTT.

Many counts were recorded for this clonotype. CDR3 loop: CASSPRWDQETQYF. CDR3 in DNA: TGTGCCAGCAGCCCGCGGTGGGACCAAGAGACCCAGTACTTC. The chain carries TRBV3-1 and TRBJ2-5; D gene ambiguous. The CDR3 consists of 14 residues. The germline V gene encodes CDR1 LGHDT and CDR2 YNNKEL (reference sequence). V lost 4 bases and J 0 bases, leaving 9 bases between the germline ends.

This clonotype occurred a few times. V and J are TRBV19 and TRBJ2-3; possibly TRBD2 for D (5 bases). V lost 7 bases, J lost 5 bases, and 13 bases lay in between. Germline CDR1 is LNHDA and CDR2 is SQIVND (reference sequence). This CDR3 has 13 amino acids. CDR3 nucleotides: TGTGCCAGTAAACCGGAGGCCCGAGATACGCAGTATTTT. Protein: CASKPEARDTQYF.

This clonotype has a handful of counts. The rearrangement links TRBV4-1 to TRBJ2-4, with TRBD2 as a possible D gene (6 bases). The V end was cut by 6 bases, the J end by 3 bases, with 18 bases between. CDR1 is MGHRA and CDR2 is YSYEKL in the germline V gene. The CDR3 has 16 residues. The CDR3 nucleotides read TGCGCCAGCAGTCCCCGGGACTGGGGAGACAAAAACATTCAGTACTTC. Residues: CASSPRDWGDKNIQYF.

This clonotype was picked up a small number of times. The chain has TRBV29-1 and TRBJ2-1; D is undetermined. Per the germline V gene, CDR1 is SQVTM and CDR2 is ANQGSEA. The V gene lost 5 bases and the J gene lost 0 bases, with 14 bases spanning the gap. The CDR3 sequence is 15 residues long. Here the CDR3 reads CSVFGSLSSYNEQFF. The CDR3 nucleotides are TGCAGCGTTTTTGGATCATTGAGCTCCTACAATGAGCAGTTCTTC.

This clonotype appeared a few times. The chain is built from TRBV9 and TRBJ2-5; 8 bases line up with TRBD2. In germline, CDR1 is SGDLS, CDR2 YYNGEE. The CDR3 length is 15 residues. Trimming removed 7 bases from V and 4 bases from J; junction bases left unmatched: 12. This CDR3 is CASSLRPGGPETQYF. CDR3 nucleotides: TGTGCCAGCTCCCTACGCCCGGGGGGGCCAGAGACCCAGTACTTC.

A few counts support this clonotype. V usage is TRBV18 and J usage is TRBJ1-1; no clear D. Germline CDR1 reads KGHSH; CDR2 reads LQKENI. This CDR3 comprises 15 residues. Trimming removed 5 bases at V and 1 base at J, with 14 bases between. The CDR3 loop reads CASSWTAVSNTEAFF. CDR3 nucleotide sequence: TGTGCCAGCTCATGGACGGCAGTGTCGAACACTGAAGCTTTCTTT.

This clonotype was seen a handful of times. V and J are TRBV4-1 and TRBJ1-5, with 7 bases lining up with TRBD1. The V segment lost 3 bases and the J segment 5 bases; nucleotides outside the gene matches: 16. Germline V gene sequence: CDR1 MGHRA, CDR2 YSYEKL. This CDR3 spans 18 amino acids. CDR3 region: CASSQGRGPGQRHQPQHF. CDR3 DNA sequence: TGCGCCAGCAGCCAGGGAAGGGGGCCGGGACAAAGGCATCAGCCCCAGCATTTT.

V is TRBV5-5 and J is TRBJ2-5; weak D call: TRBD2 (6 bases). Trimming stripped 0 bases from V and 4 bases from J, with 10 bases between. Germline loops: CDR1 SGHKS, CDR2 YYEKEE (reference sequence). This CDR3 is built from 14 residues. The DNA of the CDR3 is TGTGCCAGCAGCTTGGTTGGAGGGATAGAGACCCAGTACTTC. It codes for CASSLVGGIETQYF.

The chain links TRBV4-1 to TRBJ2-5, with TRBD2 identical over 8 bases. The CDR3 contains 15 residues. CDR1 is MGHRA, CDR2 YSYEKL, per germline. V was clipped by 8 bases and J by 2 bases; unmatched bases: 10. For the CDR3, the DNA is TGCGCCAGCGCCCACTCGGGAGGGGGACAAGAGACCCAGTACTTC. Protein product: CASAHSGGGQETQYF.

This clonotype occurred a few times. The chain combines TRBV4-1 with TRBJ2-2; D unresolved. Trimming took off 1 base at V and 1 base at J, with 4 bases between the two ends. CDR3 length equals 14 residues. The germline gives CDR1 MGHRA, CDR2 YSYEKL. CDR3 residues: CASSQARNTGELFF. The CDR3 region has the DNA TGCGCCAGCAGCCAAGCGAGGAACACCGGGGAGCTGTTTTTT.

This clonotype has more than one count but fewer than ten. V usage is TRBV5-1 and J usage is TRBJ2-2; D unresolved. Germline V gene data show CDR1 as SGHRS and CDR2 as YFSETQ. The CDR3 consists of 16 residues. The V end was cut by 3 bases, the J end by 2 bases, with 14 bases between. CDR3 coding DNA: TGCGCCAGCAGCTATGAAATCGGCAGAAACACCGGGGAGCTGTTTTTT. Translated: CASSYEIGRNTGELFF. Full variable domain (rest looked up from reference TRBV5-1 and TRBJ2-2): KAGVTQTPRYLIKTRGQQVTLSCSPISGHRSVSWYQQTPGQGLQFLFEYFSETQRNKGNFPGRFSGRQFSNSRSEMNVSTLELGDSALYLCASSYEIGRNTGELFFGEGSRLTVL.

Worth noting for this clonotype: Germline is not matched at one junction end, which may reflect a read error. This sequence joins TRBV7-2 and TRBJ1-1; a weak D match, TRBD1 (6 bases). The CDR3 has 16 amino acids. Germline V lookup: CDR1 SGHTA, CDR2 FQGNSA. The CDR3 region has the DNA TGTGACAGCAGCTTAGTGGGCTGGGACATGAACACTGAAGCTTTCTTT. Its protein product is CDSSLVGWDMNTEAFF.

This clonotype was recorded a few times. The chain uses TRBV10-3 and TRBJ2-5; 10 bases are shared with TRBD1. Germline V CDR1 and CDR2: ENHRY, SYGVKD. Trimming took 6 bases from V and 5 from J; bases not matched to a gene: 6. The CDR3 sequence is 14 residues long. The CDR3 DNA reads TGTGCCATCAGGGGGACAGGGGTCGGGGAGACCCAGTACTTC. Translation gives CAIRGTGVGETQYF.

This clonotype came up a few times. The CDR3 loop reads CASSFGLAGDNEQFF. CDR3 sequence (DNA): TGTGCCAGCAGTTTTGGGCTAGCGGGGGACAATGAGCAGTTCTTC. The chain joins TRBV12-3 or TRBV12-4 to TRBJ2-1, with TRBD2 matching over 10 bases. This CDR3 is 15 amino acids long. V lost 3 bases to trimming and J lost 5 bases; unmatched junction nucleotides: 4.

This chain joins TRBV5-1 and TRBJ1-1; the D is unclear. CDR1 and CDR2 from the germline V gene are SGHRS and YFSETQ. CDR3 length: 15 residues. V shed 0 bases and J shed 1 base, with 10 bases lying between them. The CDR3: CASSLEYVGNTEAFF. DNA of the CDR3: TGCGCCAGCAGCTTGGAGTATGTAGGGAACACTGAAGCTTTCTTT. The full variable domain, with the rest looked up from reference TRBV5-1 and TRBJ1-1, is KAGVTQTPRYLIKTRGQQVTLSCSPISGHRSVSWYQQTPGQGLQFLFEYFSETQRNKGNFPGRFSGRQFSNSRSEMNVSTLELGDSALYLCASSLEYVGNTEAFFGQGTRLTVV.

This clonotype was observed a few times. The chain joins TRBV14 to TRBJ2-3; no definite D call. Between the trimmed V and J ends, which lost 2 bases and 6 bases, there was a span of 9 bases. Per the germline V gene, CDR1 is SGHDN and CDR2 is FVKESK. This CDR3 spans 13 amino acids. In DNA, the CDR3 is TGTGCCAGCAGCCAAAATGCAAGGGATACGCAGTATTTT. Translation gives CASSQNARDTQYF. The variable domain in full, with the rest retrieved from reference TRBV14 and TRBJ2-3, is EAGVTQFPSHSVIEKGQTVTLRCDPISGHDNLYWYRRVMGKEIKFLLHFVKESKQDESGMPNNRFLAERTGGTYSTLKVQPAELEDSGVYFCASSQNARDTQYFGPGTRLTVL.

This clonotype was recorded a few times. The chain has TRBV20-1 and TRBJ2-2; weak D call: TRBD2 (5 bases). V dropped 6 bases and J dropped 8 bases, with 19 bases sitting between them. Germline V gene data show CDR1 as DFQATT and CDR2 as SNEGSKA (reference sequence). The CDR3 is 14 amino acids. The CDR3 nucleotides read TGCAGTGCCCCCTTGGGAACCCGAGGGGGGGAGCTGTTTTTT. It specifies CSAPLGTRGGELFF.

This chain connects TRBV3-2 to TRBJ1-1; TRBD1 is the table's D call, not checked against the DNA. TRBV3-2 is annotated as a pseudogene. This CDR3 spans 13 amino acids. The CDR3 loop reads CASTHRGRAEAFF. As DNA, the CDR3 is TGTGCCAGCACCCACAGGGGCAGGGCTGAAGCTTTCTTT.

This clonotype was counted between two and nine times. This chain uses TRBV7-2 with TRBJ1-6; 7 bases match TRBD1. The V gene end was trimmed by 5 bases and the J gene end by 0 bases; junction bases not matched to a gene: 7. This CDR3 contains 17 residues. Germline V gene lookup returns CDR1 SGHTA and CDR2 FQGNSA. CDR3 amino acids: CASSPRDSSSYNSPLHF. In DNA form, the CDR3 reads TGTGCCAGCAGCCCCCGGGACAGCAGCTCCTATAATTCACCCCTCCACTTT.

In nucleotides, the CDR3 is TGTGCCAGCAGTTTGCCCACAAGCACAGATACGCAGTATTTT. Its protein product is CASSLPTSTDTQYF. This chain links TRBV12-3 or TRBV12-4 with TRBJ2-3; D uncertain. V was trimmed by 3 bases and J by 0 bases, leaving 7 bases between them. This CDR3 is 14 amino acids long.

This clonotype was detected only a few times. The genes are TRBV5-1 and TRBJ1-4, with D possibly TRBD1 on 5 matching bases. CDR1 and CDR2 from the germline V gene are SGHRS and YFSETQ. Trimming removed 0 bases from V and 8 bases from J, with 14 bases in between. The CDR3 sequence is 15 residues long. CDR3 sequence: CASSLAGQGGEKLFF. The CDR3 region has the DNA TGCGCCAGCAGCTTGGCCGGGCAGGGTGGCGAAAAACTGTTTTTT.